The 32 T cell receptor beta chains in this list originate from one sample, sequenced in a study of blood T cell repertoires in COVID-19. TCRdb's table, derived via immunoSEQ multiplex PCR, lists solely in-frame clones and lacks some. The sample includes some 200,000 clones, 70% to 90% of them seen just once. The sequenced sample consisted of peripheral blood. The receptors shown here come from a man aged 18 to 30 with active or convalescent COVID-19.

The V gene is TRBV27, the J gene TRBJ2-7, with 9 bases lining up with TRBD1. J gave up 3 bases and V 4 bases, and 13 bases lay outside the gene matches. The CDR3 has 17 amino acids. The germline gives CDR1 MNHEY, CDR2 SMNVEV (reference sequence). The CDR3 sequence is CASSWTHPDRGNYEQYF. The CDR3 nucleotides are TGTGCCAGCAGTTGGACTCATCCGGACAGGGGAAACTACGAGCAGTACTTC.

The rearrangement uses TRBV10-3 and TRBJ1-5, with D hard to call. Germline V lookup: CDR1 ENHRY, CDR2 SYGVKD. The length of the CDR3 is 14 residues. Trimming pared 4 bases from V and 1 base from J, leaving 8 bases between. The CDR3 sequence is CAISGAGSNQPQHF. CDR3 sequence (DNA): TGTGCCATCAGTGGGGCGGGAAGCAATCAGCCCCAGCATTTT.

This chain connects TRBV9 to TRBJ1-6; maybe TRBD1 (5 bases). The CDR3 runs to 14 residues. V gave up 5 bases and J gave up 10 bases, with 16 bases separating them. CDR1 and CDR2 from the germline V gene are SGDLS and YYNGEE. The CDR3 sequence is CASSRGGFGSPLHF. CDR3 sequence (DNA): TGTGCCAGCAGTAGGGGAGGGTTCGGCTCACCCCTCCACTTT.

V and J are TRBV14 and TRBJ1-1, with 8 bases identical to TRBD1. Germline-derived CDR1 and CDR2 are SGHDN and FVKESK. The CDR3 extends over 13 amino acids. V shed 1 base, J shed 10 bases, and the junction held 5 bases outside the gene matches. CDR3 loop: CASSQAGTGRAFF. CDR3 nucleotide sequence: TGTGCCAGCAGCCAAGCCGGGACAGGACGAGCTTTCTTT.

The chain has TRBV27 and TRBJ2-3, with 7 bases identical to TRBD2. The germline gives CDR1 MNHEY, CDR2 SMNVEV (reference sequence). This CDR3 has 15 amino acids. The trim removed 10 bases at V and 2 bases at J, leaving 12 bases unmatched. In DNA form, the CDR3 reads TGTGCCACCCGGGGGGACGGGAGTGTCACAGATACGCAGTATTTT. Residues: CATRGDGSVTDTQYF.

The rearrangement joins TRBV5-4 to TRBJ2-5, with TRBD2 identical over 7 bases. Germline CDR1 and CDR2: SGHNT and YYREEE (reference sequence). There are 14 residues in the CDR3. With V trimmed by 4 bases and J by 5 bases, 8 bases remained unmatched. The CDR3 DNA reads TGTGCCAGCAGCCCCAGGACTAGGACGGAGACCCAGTACTTC. Its protein is CASSPRTRTETQYF.

The genes are TRBV10-2 and TRBJ1-5; tentative D call: TRBD1 (5 bases). Looked up from germline, CDR1 is WSHSY and CDR2 is SAAADI. V was pared by 6 bases and J by 3 bases, with 15 bases between. The CDR3 runs 15 residues. The CDR3 sequence is CASSQPTGLNQPQHF. Here the CDR3 DNA reads TGCGCCAGCAGCCAACCCACAGGTCTCAATCAGCCCCAGCATTTT.

The V call is TRBV7-7, the J call TRBJ2-1; 10 positions match TRBD2. The CDR3 loop spans 18 amino acids. V trimming: 5 bases; J trimming: 6 bases; junction bases outside the gene matches: 16. Per the germline V gene, CDR1 is SSHAT and CDR2 is FNYEAQ (reference sequence). DNA for the CDR3: TGTGCCAGCAGCCGGCTTTCTAGCGGGAGTTTGGGGAGCAATGAGCAGTTCTTC. It specifies CASSRLSSGSLGSNEQFF.

DNA for the CDR3: TGTGCCAGCTCACCACGCGGTGACACCGGGGAGCTGTTTTTT. Its protein is CASSPRGDTGELFF. This chain connects TRBV18 to TRBJ2-2; D is unclear. The CDR3 totals 14 residues. The V gene's germline CDR1 is KGHSH and CDR2 LQKENI. V was trimmed by 1 base and J by 3 bases, leaving 6 bases between them.

This sequence joins TRBV27 and TRBJ1-2; D might be TRBD1 (5 bases). The CDR3 consists of 14 residues. Germline CDR1 is MNHEY and CDR2 is SMNVEV (reference sequence). The ends were cut back, 6 bases at V and 2 bases at J, with 13 bases in the middle. This CDR3 is CASRPFQGNYGYTF. CDR3 DNA sequence: TGTGCCAGCAGACCTTTCCAGGGAAACTATGGCTACACCTTC.

In this sample, this clone turned up once. This chain joins TRBV3-1 (or the pseudogene TRBV3-2) and TRBJ2-7; 9 bases fit TRBD1. The CDR3 has 14 residues. CDR1 is LGHDT and CDR2 is YNNKEL in the germline V gene (reference sequence). Trimming cost V 4 bases and J 2 bases; bases outside gene matches: 3. The DNA for the CDR3 is TGTGCCAGCAGCCGACAGGGGGATACCTACGAGCAGTACTTC. It specifies CASSRQGDTYEQYF.

The V gene is TRBV9, the J gene TRBJ1-1; no clear D gene. Trimming cost V 4 bases and J 0 bases, with 10 bases left between them. Germline assignment: CDR1 SGDLS and CDR2 YYNGEE. CDR3 length equals 14 residues. Written as DNA, the CDR3 is TGTGCCAGCAGCCCCGGGGAGATGAACACTGAAGCTTTCTTT. It is translated as CASSPGEMNTEAFF.

This chain uses TRBV2 with TRBJ1-1, with D hard to call. The ends were cut back, 11 bases at V and 1 base at J, with 14 bases in the middle. The CDR3 extends over 13 amino acids. CDR1 SNHLY and CDR2 FYNNEI come from the germline V gene. The CDR3 DNA follows: TGTGCCTCCGGTTTACCCCCGAACACTGAAGCTTTCTTT. It is translated as CASGLPPNTEAFF.

The V and J genes are TRBV21-1 and TRBJ1-1; no DNA check was done on the table's D call, TRBD1. TRBV21-1 is a documented pseudogene. The CDR3 runs to 15 residues. The chain's CDR3 is CASSNQGTKGTEAFF. In nucleotides, the CDR3 is TGTGCCAGCAGCAATCAAGGGACAAAGGGCACTGAAGCTTTCTTT.

The V call is TRBV7-2, the J call TRBJ2-5; D is ambiguous. The ends were cut back, 2 bases at V and 4 bases at J, with 11 bases in the middle. The germline gives CDR1 SGHTA, CDR2 FQGNSA. The CDR3 runs 14 residues. The CDR3 bases are TGTGCCAGCAGCTTATCTCACGGGTTAGAGACCCAGTACTTC. This translates into CASSLSHGLETQYF.

The rearrangement uses TRBV9 and TRBJ2-1; 11 bases fit TRBD2. The CDR3 totals 17 residues. Germline loops: CDR1 SGDLS, CDR2 YYNGEE. V was clipped by 4 bases and J by 6 bases; unmatched bases: 12. CDR3 nucleotide sequence: TGTGCCAGCAGCCCGCGGACTAGCGGGTGGGCCCCCAATGAGCAGTTCTTC. This sequence encodes CASSPRTSGWAPNEQFF.

CDR3 nucleotide sequence: TGTGCCAGCAGTGAGAATGTTGGAGTTGTCTCTGGAAACACCATATATTTT. This gives the protein CASSENVGVVSGNTIYF. V gene TRBV2 combines with J gene TRBJ1-3; D unclear. V was cut by 3 bases and J by 0 bases, with 15 bases left in between. This CDR3 has 17 amino acids. Germline V gives CDR1 SNHLY, CDR2 FYNNEI.

This sequence joins TRBV14 and TRBJ1-5; D possibly corresponds to TRBD1 (5 bases). Germline V gives CDR1 SGHDN, CDR2 FVKESK. The CDR3 has 22 residues. Trimming left V 2 bases short and J 2 bases short, with 31 bases between. The CDR3 is CASSQPPGLGGAIHNCNQPQHF. CDR3 in DNA: TGTGCCAGCAGCCAACCCCCCGGGCTGGGTGGGGCCATCCATAATTGCAATCAGCCCCAGCATTTT.

The chain is built from TRBV30 and TRBJ2-3, with TRBD1 identical over 7 bases. Germline V lookup: CDR1 GTSNPN, CDR2 SVGIG (reference sequence). CDR3 size: 13 residues. V shed 8 bases, J shed 2 bases, and the junction held 7 bases outside the gene matches. Written as DNA, the CDR3 is TGTGCCCTAAAGACAGGGAACACAGATACGCAGTATTTT. It yields the protein CALKTGNTDTQYF.

The CDR3 coding sequence is TGTGCCAGCAGTTTGGACAGGGCGGTCACTGAAGCTTTCTTT. As protein: CASSLDRAVTEAFF. This chain joins TRBV27 and TRBJ1-1; 8 bases fit TRBD1. With 3 bases clipped from V and 4 bases from J, the junction kept 4 bases outside the gene matches. CDR1 and CDR2 (germline): MNHEY, SMNVEV (reference sequence). CDR3 size: 14 residues.

This sequence joins TRBV24-1 and TRBJ2-1, with 13 bases matching TRBD2. This CDR3 is 19 amino acids long. V lost 3 bases to trimming and J lost 0 bases; unmatched junction nucleotides: 7. Germline CDR1 is KGHDR and CDR2 is SFDVKD. CDR3 sequence reads: CATSDRTSGSPSSYNEQFF. In DNA, the CDR3 is TGTGCCACCAGTGATCGGACTAGCGGGAGCCCGAGCTCCTACAATGAGCAGTTCTTC.

The chain has TRBV4-2 and TRBJ2-7; D unclear. CDR1 and CDR2 from the germline V gene are LGHNA and YNFKEQ. V was shortened by 1 base and J by 4 bases, with 11 bases between the two germline ends. This CDR3 comprises 14 residues. This chain's CDR3 is CASSQASIGYEQYF. The CDR3 region has the DNA TGTGCCAGCAGCCAAGCTTCTATCGGGTACGAGCAGTACTTC.

The rearrangement uses TRBV19 and TRBJ2-3, with a weak D call TRBD1 (6 bases). CDR3 length: 15 amino acids. From germline, CDR1 is LNHDA and CDR2 SQIVND (reference sequence). Trimming cost V 4 bases and J 1 base, with 12 bases left between them. CDR3 loop: CASSKEDRRTDTQYF. CDR3 DNA sequence: TGTGCCAGTAGTAAAGAGGACAGACGCACAGATACGCAGTATTTT.

The J gene is TRBJ2-1, the V gene TRBV6-2 or TRBV6-3, with TRBD1 matching over 7 bases. CDR1 is MNHEY, CDR2 SVGEGT, per germline. There are 12 residues in the CDR3. The V and J ends lost 2 bases and 8 bases, in that order; junction bases with no gene match: 0. The CDR3 sequence is CASSYRGHEQFF. The CDR3 DNA reads TGTGCCAGCAGTTACAGGGGGCATGAGCAGTTCTTC.

J is TRBJ2-5 and V is TRBV5-1; TRBD1 agrees at 8 bases. The CDR3 has 14 amino acids. J lost 4 bases, V lost 4 bases, and 6 bases had no gene match. The V gene's germline CDR1 is SGHRS and CDR2 YFSETQ. The CDR3 region is CASSAVTGAETQYF. CDR3 in DNA: TGCGCCAGCAGCGCCGTGACAGGGGCAGAGACCCAGTACTTC.

The J gene is TRBJ1-1, the V gene TRBV5-4, with a tentative D call TRBD1 (6 bases). V gave up 0 bases and J gave up 4 bases, with 13 bases separating them. Per the germline V gene, CDR1 is SGHNT and CDR2 is YYREEE (reference sequence). The CDR3 spans 15 residues. The CDR3: CASSLDAGARTEAFF. CDR3 in DNA: TGTGCCAGCAGCTTGGATGCGGGGGCCCGCACTGAAGCTTTCTTT. The full variable domain, completed using reference TRBV5-4 and TRBJ1-1, is ETGVTQSPTHLIKTRGQQVTLRCSSQSGHNTVSWYQQALGQGPQFIFQYYREEENGRGNFPPRFSGLQFPNYSSELNVNALELDDSALYLCASSLDAGARTEAFFGQGTRLTVV.

The J gene is TRBJ2-3, the V gene TRBV6-1; the match to TRBD2 covers 9 bases. The V and J ends lost 3 bases and 3 bases, in that order; junction bases with no gene match: 10. Per germline, CDR1 MNHNS and CDR2 SASEGT. This CDR3 spans 17 amino acids. The CDR3, as DNA: TGTGCCAGCAGTGATATGAGGCTAGCGGGAAAGACAGATACGCAGTATTTT. Translated, it gives CASSDMRLAGKTDTQYF.

The chain couples TRBV7-2 to TRBJ2-1; 7 positions match TRBD2. Germline V CDR1 and CDR2: SGHTA, FQGNSA. The CDR3 runs to 13 residues. V gave up 6 bases and J gave up 10 bases; unmatched junction bases: 9. The CDR3 loop is CASSSGWGGEQFF. The CDR3 nucleotides read TGTGCCAGCAGTTCCGGCTGGGGAGGGGAGCAGTTCTTC. The full variable domain, with the rest looked up from reference TRBV7-2 and TRBJ2-1, is GAGVSQSPSNKVTEKGKDVELRCDPISGHTALYWYRQSLGQGLEFLIYFQGNSAPDKSGLPSDRFSAERTGGSVSTLTIQRTQQEDSAVYLCASSSGWGGEQFFGPGTRLTVL.

The chain combines TRBV9 with TRBJ2-2; D gene unclear. CDR3 length: 16 amino acids. V gave up 0 bases and J gave up 0 bases, with 9 bases separating them. Germline CDR1 and CDR2: SGDLS and YYNGEE. The CDR3: CASSVVAETNTGELFF. In nucleotides, the CDR3 is TGTGCCAGCAGCGTAGTTGCGGAGACGAACACCGGGGAGCTGTTTTTT.

The chain has TRBV6-5 and TRBJ2-3; possibly TRBD2 for D (6 bases). This CDR3 has 15 residues. Trimming removed 6 bases from V and 6 bases from J, with 19 bases in between. The germline V gene encodes CDR1 MNHEY and CDR2 SVGAGI. CDR3: CASRNSGLSSDTQYF. For the CDR3, the DNA is TGTGCCAGCAGAAATTCCGGACTATCATCTGATACGCAGTATTTT.

This chain joins TRBV5-1 and TRBJ2-5; 12 nucleotides align to TRBD2. Per germline, CDR1 SGHRS and CDR2 YFSETQ. Losses at the gene ends were 0 bases for V and 5 bases for J; bases not matched to a gene: 5. The CDR3 sequence is 16 residues long. The CDR3, as DNA: TGCGCCAGCAGCTTGGAACTAGCGGGAGGTCGGGAGACCCAGTACTTC. Protein product: CASSLELAGGRETQYF.

The chain combines TRBV24-1 with TRBJ2-3; no reliable D call. There are 13 residues in the CDR3. V was clipped by 7 bases and J by 5 bases, with 12 bases between them. CDR1 and CDR2 from the germline V gene are KGHDR and SFDVKD. This CDR3 is CATRIPGGDTQYF. CDR3 bases: TGTGCCACCAGGATACCCGGCGGAGATACGCAGTATTTT.